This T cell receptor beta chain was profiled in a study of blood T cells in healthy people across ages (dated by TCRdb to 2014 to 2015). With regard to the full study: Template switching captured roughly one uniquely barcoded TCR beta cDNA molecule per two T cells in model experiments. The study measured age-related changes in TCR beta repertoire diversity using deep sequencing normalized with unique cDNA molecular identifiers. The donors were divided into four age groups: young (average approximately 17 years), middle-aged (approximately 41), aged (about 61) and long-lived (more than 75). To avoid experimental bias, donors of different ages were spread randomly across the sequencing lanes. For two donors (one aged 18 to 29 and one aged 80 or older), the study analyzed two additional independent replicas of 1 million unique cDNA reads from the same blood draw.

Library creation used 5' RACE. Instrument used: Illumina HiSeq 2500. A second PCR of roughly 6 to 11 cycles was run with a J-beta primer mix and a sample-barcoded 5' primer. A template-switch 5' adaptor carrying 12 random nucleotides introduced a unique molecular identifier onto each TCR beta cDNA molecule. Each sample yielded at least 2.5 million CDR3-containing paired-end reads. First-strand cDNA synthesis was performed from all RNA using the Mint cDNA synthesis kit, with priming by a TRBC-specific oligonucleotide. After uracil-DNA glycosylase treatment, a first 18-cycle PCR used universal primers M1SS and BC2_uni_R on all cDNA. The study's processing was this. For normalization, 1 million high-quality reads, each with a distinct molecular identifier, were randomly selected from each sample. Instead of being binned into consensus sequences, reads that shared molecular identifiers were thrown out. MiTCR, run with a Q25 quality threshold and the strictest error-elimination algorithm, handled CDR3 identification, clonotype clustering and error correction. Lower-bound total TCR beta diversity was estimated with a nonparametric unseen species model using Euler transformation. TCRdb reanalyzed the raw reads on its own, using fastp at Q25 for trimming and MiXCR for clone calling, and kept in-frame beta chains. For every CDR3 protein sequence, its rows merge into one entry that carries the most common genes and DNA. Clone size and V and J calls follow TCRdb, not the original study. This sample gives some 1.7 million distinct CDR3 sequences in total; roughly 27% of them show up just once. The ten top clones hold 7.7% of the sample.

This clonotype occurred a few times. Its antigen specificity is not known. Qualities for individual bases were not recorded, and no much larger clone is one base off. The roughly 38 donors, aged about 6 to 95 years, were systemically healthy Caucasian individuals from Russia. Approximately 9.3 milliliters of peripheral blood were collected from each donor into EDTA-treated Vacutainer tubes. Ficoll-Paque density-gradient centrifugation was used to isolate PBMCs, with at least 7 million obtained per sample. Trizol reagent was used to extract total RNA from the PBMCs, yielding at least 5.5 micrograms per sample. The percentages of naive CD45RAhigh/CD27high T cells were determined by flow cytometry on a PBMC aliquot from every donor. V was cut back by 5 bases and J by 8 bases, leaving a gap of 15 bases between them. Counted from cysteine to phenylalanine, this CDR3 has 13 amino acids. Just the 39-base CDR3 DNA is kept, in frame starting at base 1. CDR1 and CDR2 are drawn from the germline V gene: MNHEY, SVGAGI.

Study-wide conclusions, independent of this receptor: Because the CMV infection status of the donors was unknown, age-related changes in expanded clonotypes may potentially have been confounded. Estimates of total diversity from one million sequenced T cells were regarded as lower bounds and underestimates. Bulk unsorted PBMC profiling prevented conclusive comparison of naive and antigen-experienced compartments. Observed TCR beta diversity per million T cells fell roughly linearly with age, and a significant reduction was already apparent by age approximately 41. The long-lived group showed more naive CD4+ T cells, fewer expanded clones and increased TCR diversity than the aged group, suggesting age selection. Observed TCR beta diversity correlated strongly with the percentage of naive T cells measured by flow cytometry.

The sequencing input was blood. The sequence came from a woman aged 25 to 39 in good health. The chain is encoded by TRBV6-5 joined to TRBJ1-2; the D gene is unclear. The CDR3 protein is CASSDGPRWGYTF. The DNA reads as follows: TGTGCCAGCAGTGACGGGCCCCGTTGGGGCTACACCTTC.